This note documents a single TCR beta chain sequence. As yet, its antigen is unknown. PCR was performed using 60 Vbeta and 13 Jbeta primers. Measured with immunoSEQ multiplex PCR; TCRdb has only the in-frame clones, and not every one. The table has about 200,000 clones, around 79% seen once. The V gene end was trimmed by 2 bases and the J gene end by 1 base; junction bases not matched to a gene: 5. Germline values: CDR1 SGDLS, CDR2 YYNGEE. This CDR3 spans 16 amino acids. This sample was taken from a study of cytomegalovirus exposure and HLA in healthy donors. General study findings and limits: An apparent linkage of common viral pathogens to several of the most significant clusters emerged in a later analysis. For cytomegalovirus status, the classifier reportedly gave diagnoses with high specificity and sensitivity.

The rearrangement links TRBV9 to TRBJ1-4, with 7 bases that match TRBD1. The origin of this receptor is a male donor in good health and CMV-seropositive. The sample was PBMCs. The CDR3 reads CASSVRTGQTNEKLFF. DNA of the CDR3: TGTGCCAGCAGCGTCCGGACAGGTCAAACTAATGAAAAACTGTTTTTT.